Listed below are T cell receptor beta chains from one sample, sequenced in a study of blood T cell repertoires in COVID-19. Method: immunoSEQ multiplex PCR; TCRdb's copy keeps in-frame clones and lacks some. The table has some 200,000 clones, 80% to 90% seen once. Sequenced: peripheral blood. The source is a man of 80 years or more with acute or convalescent COVID-19. CDR3s include the opening cysteine and the closing phenylalanine or tryptophan. The order of the fields is D gene, clone size, J gene, V gene, CDR3 protein, CDR3 DNA. D genes are given only for firm matches. Size tells how often a clone was seen (once, few, many) or the class of an expanded clone, and some rows leave it out.

d_call: TRBD2
clone_size: few
j_call: TRBJ2-5
v_call: TRBV18
cdr3_aa: CASSLSGSKETQYF
cdr3_nt: TGTGCCAGCTCACTTAGCGGGAGTAAGGAGACCCAGTACTTC

d_call: TRBD1
clone_size: -
j_call: TRBJ2-3
v_call: TRBV5-6
cdr3_aa: CASSFRRTGGDSGTDTQYF
cdr3_nt: TGTGCCAGCAGCTTCAGAAGGACAGGGGGCGATTCTGGCACAGATACGCAGTATTTT

d_call: -
clone_size: -
j_call: TRBJ1-6
v_call: TRBV21-1
cdr3_aa: CASSKGKGRAYNSPLHF
cdr3_nt: TGTGCCAGCAGCAAAGGTAAAGGGAGAGCCTATAATTCACCCCTCCACTTT

d_call: TRBD1
clone_size: -
j_call: TRBJ2-3
v_call: TRBV29-1
cdr3_aa: CSAWDRGTDTQYF
cdr3_nt: TGCAGTGCCTGGGACAGGGGAACAGATACGCAGTATTTT

d_call: -
clone_size: -
j_call: TRBJ1-5
v_call: TRBV30
cdr3_aa: CAWSPSTHLWGGPQHF
cdr3_nt: TGTGCCTGGAGCCCCAGTACCCACCTGTGGGGGGGGCCCCAGCATTTT

d_call: -
clone_size: once
j_call: TRBJ1-4
v_call: TRBV18
cdr3_aa: CASSPPPGSMNEKLFF
cdr3_nt: TGTGCCAGCTCACCACCGCCGGGATCCATGAATGAAAAACTGTTTTTT

d_call: TRBD1
clone_size: -
j_call: TRBJ1-6
v_call: TRBV5-1
cdr3_aa: CASSLQGVNSPLHF
cdr3_nt: TGCGCCAGCAGCCTACAGGGGGTTAATTCACCCCTCCACTTT

d_call: -
clone_size: few
j_call: TRBJ1-4
v_call: TRBV9
cdr3_aa: CASSVVPNEKLFF
cdr3_nt: TGTGCCAGCAGCGTAGTTCCAAATGAAAAACTGTTTTTT

d_call: TRBD1
clone_size: -
j_call: TRBJ2-1
v_call: TRBV27
cdr3_aa: CASSLLGGAGFF
cdr3_nt: TGTGCCAGCAGTTTATTAGGGGGCGCGGGGTTCTTC

d_call: TRBD1
clone_size: -
j_call: TRBJ2-7
v_call: TRBV25-1
cdr3_aa: CASSAGTGSYEQYF
cdr3_nt: TGTGCCAGCAGCGCCGGGACAGGGTCCTACGAGCAGTACTTC

d_call: -
clone_size: -
j_call: TRBJ2-1
v_call: TRBV24-1
cdr3_aa: CATSTRSSYNEQFF
cdr3_nt: TGTGCCACCAGTACACGAAGCTCCTACAATGAGCAGTTCTTC

d_call: TRBD1
clone_size: -
j_call: TRBJ2-5
v_call: TRBV10-3
cdr3_aa: CAISEGQGGFQETQYF
cdr3_nt: TGTGCCATCAGTGAAGGACAGGGAGGTTTCCAAGAGACCCAGTACTTC

d_call: TRBD1
clone_size: -
j_call: TRBJ1-3
v_call: TRBV30
cdr3_aa: CAWSLKGQGKGNTIYF
cdr3_nt: TGTGCCTGGAGTCTCAAGGGACAGGGGAAAGGAAACACCATATATTTT

d_call: TRBD1
clone_size: -
j_call: TRBJ2-6
v_call: TRBV11-2
cdr3_aa: CASSVMGQGVSGANVLTF
cdr3_nt: TGTGCCAGCAGCGTTATGGGACAGGGAGTGTCTGGGGCCAACGTCCTGACTTTC

d_call: -
clone_size: -
j_call: TRBJ2-3
v_call: TRBV20-1
cdr3_aa: CSASSTSWSSTDTQYF
cdr3_nt: TGCAGTGCTAGTTCTACTAGCTGGTCTAGCACAGATACGCAGTATTTT

d_call: -
clone_size: -
j_call: TRBJ1-3
v_call: TRBV19
cdr3_aa: CASSMSADLYSGNTIYF
cdr3_nt: TGTGCCAGTAGTATGTCGGCAGACTTATACTCTGGAAACACCATATATTTT

d_call: TRBD1
clone_size: few
j_call: TRBJ1-1
v_call: TRBV3-1/TRBV3-2
cdr3_aa: CASSPSLQGAYTEAFF
cdr3_nt: TGTGCCAGCAGCCCCAGTCTCCAGGGGGCGTACACTGAAGCTTTCTTT

d_call: -
clone_size: -
j_call: TRBJ1-5
v_call: TRBV18
cdr3_aa: CASSLTDDQPQHF
cdr3_nt: TGTGCCAGCTCCCTCACAGATGATCAGCCCCAGCATTTT

d_call: TRBD1
clone_size: -
j_call: TRBJ1-2
v_call: TRBV7-2
cdr3_aa: CASSPNRDSGYTF
cdr3_nt: TGTGCCAGCAGCCCAAACCGGGACAGTGGCTACACCTTC

d_call: -
clone_size: -
j_call: TRBJ2-3
v_call: TRBV24-1
cdr3_aa: CATGHTSTDTQYF
cdr3_nt: TGTGCCACCGGGCACACCAGCACAGATACGCAGTATTTT

d_call: -
clone_size: -
j_call: TRBJ2-1
v_call: TRBV29-1
cdr3_aa: CSVEDTGGGGREQFF
cdr3_nt: TGCAGCGTTGAAGATACAGGGGGCGGGGGGCGCGAGCAGTTCTTC

d_call: -
clone_size: once
j_call: TRBJ2-1
v_call: TRBV19
cdr3_aa: CASSNTAYNEQFF
cdr3_nt: TGTGCCAGTAGTAACACAGCTTACAATGAGCAGTTCTTC

d_call: TRBD2
clone_size: -
j_call: TRBJ2-1
v_call: TRBV19
cdr3_aa: CASSIPSGIRSYNEQFF
cdr3_nt: TGTGCCAGTAGTATCCCCAGCGGGATCCGGTCCTACAATGAGCAGTTCTTC

d_call: -
clone_size: -
j_call: TRBJ1-1
v_call: TRBV3-1/TRBV3-2
cdr3_aa: CASSQDSLGVNTEAFF
cdr3_nt: TGTGCCAGCAGCCAAGACAGCTTGGGAGTTAACACTGAAGCTTTCTTT

d_call: -
clone_size: -
j_call: TRBJ1-1
v_call: TRBV2
cdr3_aa: CASGVRGRLEAFF
cdr3_nt: TGTGCCAGCGGGGTGCGGGGACGGCTTGAAGCTTTCTTT

d_call: -
clone_size: -
j_call: TRBJ1-1
v_call: TRBV2
cdr3_aa: CASRLGTQNTEAFF
cdr3_nt: TGTGCCAGCAGACTAGGGACACAGAACACTGAAGCTTTCTTT

d_call: TRBD1
clone_size: -
j_call: TRBJ2-7
v_call: TRBV7-9
cdr3_aa: CASGQGVYEQYF
cdr3_nt: TGTGCCAGCGGACAGGGTGTCTACGAGCAGTACTTC

d_call: -
clone_size: -
j_call: TRBJ2-7
v_call: TRBV27
cdr3_aa: CASSPRGVGEQYF
cdr3_nt: TGTGCCAGCAGTCCCAGGGGGGTGGGGGAGCAGTACTTC

d_call: -
clone_size: -
j_call: TRBJ1-1
v_call: TRBV11-3
cdr3_aa: CASSLGGEAFF
cdr3_nt: TGTGCCAGCAGCCTCGGCGGGGAAGCTTTCTTT

d_call: -
clone_size: -
j_call: TRBJ1-5
v_call: TRBV19
cdr3_aa: CASSMGLSNQPQHF
cdr3_nt: TGTGCCAGTAGTATGGGACTTAGCAATCAGCCCCAGCATTTT

d_call: TRBD1
clone_size: -
j_call: TRBJ2-6
v_call: TRBV7-2
cdr3_aa: CASSITGTGVSGANVLTF
cdr3_nt: TGTGCCAGCAGCATCACCGGGACAGGCGTCTCTGGGGCCAACGTCCTGACTTTC

d_call: -
clone_size: -
j_call: TRBJ2-3
v_call: TRBV18
cdr3_aa: CASSDRRPSSTDTQYF
cdr3_nt: TGTGCCAGCTCAGACAGGCGACCGAGTAGCACAGATACGCAGTATTTT